What follows is one TCR beta chain and its context. What it binds is unknown. Looked up from germline, CDR1 is WNHNN and CDR2 is SYGVQD (reference sequence). The CDR3 loop spans 16 amino acids. Trimming removed 4 bases from V and 4 bases from J; junction bases left unmatched: 11. CD8 cells classed as naive were CD45RO-negative and positively selected for CCR7, excluding terminally differentiated effector memory CD45RA+ cells. This specimen comes from a study of shared clonotypes between healthy human individuals. Study-level points and caveats: Non-shared clonotypes showed lower generation probabilities than clonotypes common to all four donors. Large depth notwithstanding, sorted-subset sequencing proved incomplete by rarefaction.

Sequenced by immunoSEQ multiplex PCR; TCRdb stores in-frame clones only, minus some. The sample has millions of clones; less than 95% are singletons. The gene calls are TRBV10-1 and TRBJ2-3; 7 bases align to TRBD1. Input material: naive CD8+ T cells sorted from blood. This TCR was recovered from a man between 18 and 35 years old in good health. The CDR3: CASSATGLSWADTQYF. DNA of the CDR3: TGCGCCAGCAGTGCGACAGGGTTATCGTGGGCAGATACGCAGTATTTT.